This T cell receptor (beta chain) was identified during a study of beta chain features in type 1 diabetes. Study details: Similarity in age, gender and cell yields was seen between patients and healthy donors.

Averaging roughly 110 mL, one heparinised blood draw was given by each donor. Staining for CD45RO/CCR7/CD25/CD127/CD95/CD27 allowed sorting of CD4+ naive, central memory, regulatory and stem cell-like memory cells. The V gene's germline CDR1 is SGDLS and CDR2 YYNGEE. V was pared by 4 bases and J by 0 bases, with 8 bases between. The CDR3 loop spans 14 amino acids. Since all of the isolated RNA was reverse transcribed, expressed TCRB transcripts were what got sequenced. Here immunoSEQ multiplex PCR was the method, and the copy in TCRdb shows in-frame clones only, minus some. The table shows 150,000 to 160,000 clones, with roughly 10% occurring only once. In this sample, this clone turned up a few times.

The sample taken for sequencing was central memory CD4+ T cells from blood. The clonotype comes from a man younger than 30 in good health. The rearrangement links TRBV9 to TRBJ1-5, with unresolved D. This CDR3 reads CASSPMGSNQPQHF. The CDR3 DNA sequence: TGTGCCAGCAGCCCCATGGGTAGCAATCAGCCCCAGCATTTT. Full variable domain (missing parts from reference TRBV9 and TRBJ1-5): DSGVTQTPKHLITATGQRVTLRCSPRSGDLSVYWYQQSLDQGLQFLIQYYNGEERAKGNILERFSAQQFPDLHSELNLSSLELGDSALYFCASSPMGSNQPQHFGDGTRLSIL.